This section outlines one T cell receptor beta chain sequence together with its context. This specimen belongs to a study of blood T cell repertoires in COVID-19. Study details: T cells, B-cell-depleted T cells, or PBMCs supplied cDNA or gDNA.

Germline V gives CDR1 MNHEY, CDR2 SVGAGI. Germline trimming cut 6 bases from V and 5 bases from J; bases unmatched to any gene: 6. This CDR3 is 15 amino acids long. Original data processing: Researchers report that nucleated cell counts were estimated from reference gene primer amplification. Using immunoSEQ multiplex PCR, the repertoire was profiled, and TCRdb retains in-frame clones only, with some absent. That table furnishes V, J and clone size, whereas the DNA furnished D and trimming. This sample has 250,000 to 350,000 clones, with around 89% found just once. Source material: peripheral blood. The sequence was collected from a man younger than 40 with acute or convalescent COVID-19. The chain couples TRBV6-5 to TRBJ2-3; TRBD1 matches at 12 bases. The chain's CDR3 is CASSEGQGAKDTQYF. The CDR3 nucleotides are TGTGCCAGCAGCGAGGGACAGGGGGCAAAAGATACGCAGTATTTT.